This T cell receptor (beta chain) came from a study of shared clonotypes between healthy human individuals. Overall study: In total, the donors were two women and three men aged 18 to 49. Study-level results: With four donors compared, 5% to 5.5% of naive CD4 clonotypes were shared. Naive subsets generally had larger estimated richness than memory subsets.

CD45RO-negative cells were positively selected for CCR7, leaving out terminally differentiated effector memory CD45RA+ cells. The study enrolled healthy HIV-negative adults without recent acute infections or vaccinations as donors. Trimming took 1 base from V and 7 from J, leaving 17 bases between them. The CDR3 length is 16 residues. Germline V CDR1 and CDR2: SGHNT, YENEEA. Using immunoSEQ multiplex PCR, the repertoire was profiled, and TCRdb retains in-frame clones only, with some absent. This sample yields around 550,000 clones, of which approximately 95% are seen a single time; about 0.11% belongs to the top ten. Notes on this clone: Its matching antigen is unknown.

This chain joins TRBV11-3 and TRBJ2-1; either TRBD1 or TRBD2 may fit D (6 bases each). Sequencing was done on a sample of naive CD8+ T cells sorted from blood. The receptor was derived from a woman aged 25 to 39 in good health. CDR3 DNA sequence: TGTGCCAGCAGCTTAGCCTCCGGTGGGGGGCCTAATGAGCAGTTCTTC. It codes for CASSLASGGGPNEQFF.